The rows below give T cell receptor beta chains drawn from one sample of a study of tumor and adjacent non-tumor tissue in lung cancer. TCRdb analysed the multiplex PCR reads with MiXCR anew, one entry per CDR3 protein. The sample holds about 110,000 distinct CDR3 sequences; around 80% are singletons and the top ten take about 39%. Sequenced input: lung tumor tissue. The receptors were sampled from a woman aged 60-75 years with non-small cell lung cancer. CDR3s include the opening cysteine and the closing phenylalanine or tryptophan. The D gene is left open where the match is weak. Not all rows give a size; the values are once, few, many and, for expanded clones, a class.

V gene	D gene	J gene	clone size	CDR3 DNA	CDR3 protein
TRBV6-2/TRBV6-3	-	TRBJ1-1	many	TGTGCCAGCAGTAAAGGCAGGGTGTGGAACACTGAAGCTTTCTTT	CASSKGRVWNTEAFF
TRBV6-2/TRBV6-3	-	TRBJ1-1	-	TGTGCCAGCAATTATTCCCCCGGACAGACCATTAAGATGAACACTGAAGCTTTCTTT	CASNYSPGQTIKMNTEAFF
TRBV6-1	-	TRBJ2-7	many	TGTGCCAGCAGCGAAGGAACAGGGCAGCCCTACGAGCAGTACTTC	CASSEGTGQPYEQYF
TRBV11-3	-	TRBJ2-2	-	TGTGTCAGCAGCCCCGGGACTGGGGTCGCCGGGGAGCTGTTTTTT	CVSSPGTGVAGELFF
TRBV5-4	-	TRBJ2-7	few	TGTGCCAGCAGCTTGGGTGGGTTGTCCTACGAGCAGTACTTC	CASSLGGLSYEQYF
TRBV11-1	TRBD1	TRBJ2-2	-	TGTGCCAGTAGCGCCTGGACAGGGGTGAACACCAGGGAGCTGTATTTT	CASSAWTGVNTRELYF
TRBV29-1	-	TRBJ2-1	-	TGCAGCGTTGATGGGGTGTGGGGCAATGAGCAGTTTTTC	CSVDGVWGNEQFF
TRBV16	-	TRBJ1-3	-	TGTGCCAGCAGCTTTGGGCCCCAAGCCTCTGGAAACACCATATACTTT	CASSFGPQASGNTIYF
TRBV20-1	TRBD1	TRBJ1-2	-	TGCAGTGTTAGTTCGGACAGGGGGTGCAGCTATGGCTACACCTTC	CSVSSDRGCSYGYTF
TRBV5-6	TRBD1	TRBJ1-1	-	TGTGCCAGCAACCTTGGGGGACAGGGTTCTTTTTCTGAAGCTTTCTTT	CASNLGGQGSFSEAFF
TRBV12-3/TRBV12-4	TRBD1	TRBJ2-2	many	TGTGCCAGCAGTTCCAACAGGGGGCGCGTGGACGGGGAGCTGTTTTTT	CASSSNRGRVDGELFF
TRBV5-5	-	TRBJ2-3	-	TGTGCCAGCAGCTTGTGGAGGGGGGACGGCACAGATACGCAGTATTTT	CASSLWRGDGTDTQYF
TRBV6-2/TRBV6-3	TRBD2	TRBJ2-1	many	TGTGCCAGCAGTCGGTCGTGGACTAGCGGTCCTTCGGGGAATGAGCAGTTCTTC	CASSRSWTSGPSGNEQFF
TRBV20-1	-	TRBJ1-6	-	TGCAGTGCTAGGCGGGCTGGGGTTTCACCTCTCCACTTT	CSARRAGVSPLHF
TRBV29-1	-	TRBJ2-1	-	TGCAACGTTGTTGGCGAGAGAACGAGCAATGAGCAGTTCTTC	CNVVGERTSNEQFF
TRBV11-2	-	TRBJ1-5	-	TGTGCAAGCAACAGGACTGGGACCGATCAGCCCCAGCATTTT	CASNRTGTDQPQHF
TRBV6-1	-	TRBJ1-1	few	TGTGCCAGCAGTGAAGCTCTGGGGGACACTGAAACTTTCTTT	CASSEALGDTETFF
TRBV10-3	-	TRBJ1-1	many	TGTGCCATCACCGAATCTATGAACACTGAAGCTTTCTTT	CAITESMNTEAFF
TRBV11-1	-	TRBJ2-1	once	TGTGCCAGCAGTCGGGTAAGCTCCTACAAAGAGCAGTTCTTC	CASSRVSSYKEQFF
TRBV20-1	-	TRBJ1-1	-	TGCAGTGTTTTCGTACCGGCTTTCTTT	CSVFVPAFF
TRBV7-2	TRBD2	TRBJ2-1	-	TGTGCCAGCAGCACGGGAGGGATGTACAATGAGCAGTTCTTC	CASSTGGMYNEQFF
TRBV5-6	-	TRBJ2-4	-	TGTGTCAGCAGCAAGCAGGGACACGTAATTGACATCCAGTACTTC	CVSSKQGHVIDIQYF
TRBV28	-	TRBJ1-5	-	TGTGCCAGCAGTCTGCCAGGGGAGGGAAGTCAGCCCCAGCATTTT	CASSLPGEGSQPQHF
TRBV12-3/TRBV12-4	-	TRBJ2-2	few	TGTGCCAGCAGTCTTCCAGGGGAGCTGTTGTTT	CASSLPGELLF
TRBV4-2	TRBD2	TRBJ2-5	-	TGTGCCAGCAGCCAAGGGACTAGCAGGAGGGCTCAAGAGACCCAATACTTC	CASSQGTSRRAQETQYF
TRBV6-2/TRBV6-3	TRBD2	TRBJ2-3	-	TGTGCCAGTAGCCTCCGGGGGGACACAGATACGCAGTATTTT	CASSLRGDTDTQYF
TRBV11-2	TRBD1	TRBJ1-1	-	TGTGCCAGCAGCTTAGATAGGGGGTTAGGGGGCACTGAAGCATTCTTT	CASSLDRGLGGTEAFF
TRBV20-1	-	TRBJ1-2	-	TGCAGTACTCTACCCGGACGAGGGGGCTATGGCTACACCTTC	CSTLPGRGGYGYTF